A selection of T cell receptor beta chains follows, all from one sample in a study of Graves' ophthalmopathy and Graves' hyperthyroidism. TCRdb re-analysed the multiplex PCR reads in MiXCR, keeping a single row per CDR3 protein. Altogether some 410,000 distinct CDR3 sequences are present, roughly 20% being singletons, with the ten largest covering approximately 3%. Sequenced sample: peripheral blood. These receptors were taken from a woman between 18 and 30 years old with stable Graves' hyperthyroidism. Each CDR3 is given with its conserved first and last residue. Fields, in order: J gene, D gene, V gene, clone size, CDR3 DNA, CDR3 protein. D genes are given only for firm matches. Where a row states a size, it is once, few, many or the class of an expanded clone; other rows omit it.

>TRBJ1-6|NA|TRBV6-5|many
TGTGCCAGCAGTTACTCGCGGGGGTCCGGTTCACCCCTCCACTTT
CASSYSRGSGSPLHF
>TRBJ2-5|TRBD2|TRBV27|few
TGTGCCAGCAGCGGACGGCGATCTGGGACTAGACAAGAGACCCAGTACTTC
CASSGRRSGTRQETQYF
>TRBJ2-7|TRBD1|TRBV25-1|many
TGTGCCAGCAGTACTGACACTCCGGGACAGGGAACCTACGAGCAGTACTTC
CASSTDTPGQGTYEQYF
>TRBJ2-7|TRBD2|TRBV6-2/TRBV6-3|many
TGTGCCAGCCGGCAGGCGGGAGGGATCTACGAGCAGTACTTC
CASRQAGGIYEQYF
>TRBJ2-7|NA|TRBV7-9|NA
TGTGCCAGCAGCGGGAACTTCTACGAGCAGTACTTC
CASSGNFYEQYF
>TRBJ1-1|NA|TRBV29-1|few
TGCAGCGTTGACACCTCAGGGACTGAAGCTTTCTTT
CSVDTSGTEAFF
>TRBJ2-5|NA|TRBV2|many
TGTGCCAGCAGTGAAAGGAAGGGGGGAGAGACCCAGTACTTC
CASSERKGGETQYF
>TRBJ2-7|NA|TRBV19|NA
TGTGCCAGTAGTATAATCAGGGGGTACTTC
CASSIIRGYF
>TRBJ2-7|NA|TRBV6-5|NA
TGTGCCAGCAGTTACGACCCGGGGAGCTACGAGCAGTACTTC
CASSYDPGSYEQYF
>TRBJ1-2|NA|TRBV12-3/TRBV12-4|once
TGTGCCAGCAGTTTAAATCAAGGGTCCTCCTATGGCTACACCTTC
CASSLNQGSSYGYTF
>TRBJ2-2|TRBD1|TRBV25-1|many
TGTGCCAGCAGTGATCCTAGGGACAGGGGCTTGACCGGGGAGCTGTTTTTT
CASSDPRDRGLTGELFF
>TRBJ2-7|NA|TRBV10-1|many
TGCGCCAGCAGCCGGGACATGAGCTCCTACGAGCAGTACTTC
CASSRDMSSYEQYF
>TRBJ1-2|NA|TRBV30|many
TGTGCCTGGGCTGGGGGGTCTAACTATGGCTACACCTTC
CAWAGGSNYGYTF
>TRBJ1-1|NA|TRBV6-4|NA
TGTGCCAGCAGTGACTCAGGGCGTGCTGAAGCTTTCTTT
CASSDSGRAEAFF
>TRBJ1-1|TRBD1|TRBV29-1|many
TGCAGCGTTGAAGAGGGGACAGGGCGAACTGAAGCTTTCTTT
CSVEEGTGRTEAFF
>TRBJ2-5|NA|TRBV19|NA
TGTGCCAGTAGTATGGTCGTGGGGAAAAAGACCCAGTACTTC
CASSMVVGKKTQYF
>TRBJ2-7|NA|TRBV11-2|many
TGTGCCAGCAGCTTAGGGGCAGGCTTCTCCTACGAGCAGTACTTC
CASSLGAGFSYEQYF
>TRBJ2-3|NA|TRBV7-9|many
TGTGCCAGCAGCTTAAGTTTGAGCACAGATACGCAGTATTTT
CASSLSLSTDTQYF
>TRBJ2-4|TRBD2|TRBV5-1|many
TGCGCCAGCAGTCACAGCGGGACGGAAGCCAAAAACATTCAGTACTTC
CASSHSGTEAKNIQYF
>TRBJ1-1|NA|TRBV6-1|NA
TGTGCCAGCAGGGCATTAGGACGGACGAACACTGAAGCTTTCTTT
CASRALGRTNTEAFF
>TRBJ1-2|NA|TRBV4-1|NA
TGCGCCAGCAGCCAAGTTAAGGGAGACTATGACTACACCTTC
CASSQVKGDYDYTF
>TRBJ1-2|NA|TRBV11-2|many
TGTGCCAGCAGCTTAGGCGGGGGCGCCCACTATGGCTACACCTTC
CASSLGGGAHYGYTF
>TRBJ1-1|NA|TRBV12-3/TRBV12-4|NA
TGTGCCAGCAGTTTAGTGGTCACAAACACTGAAGCTTTCTTT
CASSLVVTNTEAFF
>TRBJ1-1|TRBD1|TRBV7-9|few
TGTGCCAGCAGCCCCCTAGACAGGGCGAACACTGAAGCTTTCTTT
CASSPLDRANTEAFF
>TRBJ2-7|NA|TRBV28|many
TGTGCCAGCTCTAGGGGGTACTACGAGCAGTACTTC
CASSRGYYEQYF
>TRBJ2-5|TRBD2|TRBV11-2|many
TGTGCCAGCAGCCAACTAGCGGAAGGGGAGACCCAGTACTTC
CASSQLAEGETQYF
>TRBJ2-7|NA|TRBV7-2|NA
TGTGCCAGCAGCTTAGTAGTGGACAGCTACGAGCAGTACTTC
CASSLVVDSYEQYF
>TRBJ1-2|NA|TRBV2|NA
TGTGCCAGCAGTGAAGCTTGGGGGGCACGAGGCTACACCTTC
CASSEAWGARGYTF
>TRBJ1-5|TRBD1|TRBV4-1|few
TGCGCCAGCAGCCAATTGGGGGACAGGACGGAGCCCCAGCATTTT
CASSQLGDRTEPQHF
>TRBJ1-2|NA|TRBV29-1|few
TGCAGCGCGCTGGTTAACTATGGTTACACCTTC
CSALVNYGYTF
>TRBJ1-1|NA|TRBV5-1|many
TGCGCCAGCAGCTTGGCCGAGGCGTGGACTGAAGCTTTCTTT
CASSLAEAWTEAFF
>TRBJ1-2|NA|TRBV7-9|many
TGTGCCAGCAGCTTAGATGCGGGGCCGGTCTATGGCTACACCTTC
CASSLDAGPVYGYTF
>TRBJ2-5|NA|TRBV19|many
TGTGCCAGTAGTGTAACCGGGACGGACCAAGAGACCCAGTACTTC
CASSVTGTDQETQYF
>TRBJ1-5|NA|TRBV6-4|NA
TGTGCCAGGGCGGACCAGCCCCAGCATTTT
CARADQPQHF
>TRBJ2-7|NA|TRBV6-2/TRBV6-3|few
TGTGCCAGCAACCCGGACAGAGGTGGCTACGAGCAGTACTTC
CASNPDRGGYEQYF
>TRBJ2-5|TRBD1|TRBV20-1|many
TGCAGTGCTAGAGGACAGGGGACCCAGTACTTC
CSARGQGTQYF
>TRBJ1-1|TRBD1|TRBV28|many
TGTGCCAGCAGAGGGGGCATCATGGAAGCTTTCTTT
CASRGGIMEAFF
>TRBJ1-1|NA|TRBV30|many
TGTGCCTGGAGTGTAAGGTTTTATGACACTGAAGCTTTCTTT
CAWSVRFYDTEAFF
>TRBJ1-5|TRBD1|TRBV28|NA
TGTGCCAGCAGTTTGGACAGGACCCGGCTAACCCAGCATTTT
CASSLDRTRLTQHF
>TRBJ1-5|NA|TRBV12-3/TRBV12-4|many
TGTGCCAGCAGCGAGGGGGGTTGGAATCAGCCCCAGCATTTT
CASSEGGWNQPQHF
>TRBJ2-7|TRBD2|TRBV5-8|NA
TGTGCCAGCAGCTTGTCGACAGGGACATTAGCGGGAGCAAAGGGAACCTACGAGCAGTACTTC
CASSLSTGTLAGAKGTYEQYF
>TRBJ1-5|NA|TRBV6-5|many
TGTGCCACCAAGACAGGCGGCAATCAGCCCCAGCATTTT
CATKTGGNQPQHF
>TRBJ2-7|NA|TRBV5-1|NA
TGCGCCAGCAGCTTGGGCGTTAGCGGAAGAACCTACGAGCAGTACTTC
CASSLGVSGRTYEQYF
>TRBJ1-3|TRBD1|TRBV12-3/TRBV12-4|many
TGTGCCAGCAGTCCCACAGGGGTCTACCCTGGAAACACCATATATTTT
CASSPTGVYPGNTIYF
>TRBJ2-1|TRBD2|TRBV5-1|many
TGCGCCAGCAGCGTGGGACTATACAATGAGCAGTTCTTC
CASSVGLYNEQFF
>TRBJ1-1|TRBD1|TRBV11-1|NA
TGTGCCAGCAGCCCAAGAGCCCGGGACAGGGCTATGAACACTGAAGCTTTCTTT
CASSPRARDRAMNTEAFF
>TRBJ1-5|NA|TRBV19|many
TGTGCCAGTAGTATCGGCGGACATCAGCCCCAGCATTTT
CASSIGGHQPQHF
>TRBJ1-5|NA|TRBV7-9|many
TGTGCCAGCAGCTTACAGGAGAATCAGCCCCAGCATTTT
CASSLQENQPQHF
>TRBJ2-7|TRBD1|TRBV11-3|NA
TGTGCCAGCAGCAAGACCGGGACAGGGTATTACGAGCAGTACTTC
CASSKTGTGYYEQYF
>TRBJ2-7|TRBD1|TRBV27|many
TGTGCCAGCAGAATCGGAGGGGGACAGGGAGGCCACGAGCAGTACTTC
CASRIGGGQGGHEQYF
>TRBJ2-7|TRBD1|TRBV19|NA
TGTGCCAGTAGTACCGGGGACAGTTCCTACGAGCAGTACTTC
CASSTGDSSYEQYF
>TRBJ2-7|TRBD2|TRBV12-3/TRBV12-4|many
TGTGCCAGCACCCTAGCGGGATTCTCCTACGAGCAGTACTTC
CASTLAGFSYEQYF
>TRBJ2-7|TRBD2|TRBV12-3/TRBV12-4|many
TGTGCCAGCAGGTGGGGAGGGGAAGACTACGAGCAGTACTTC
CASRWGGEDYEQYF
>TRBJ2-5|TRBD1|TRBV6-1|NA
TGTGCCAGCAGGGAGTCCCTTCGAGGGGGCGCGGAGACCCAGTACTTC
CASRESLRGGAETQYF